This T cell receptor (beta chain) was obtained from a study of blood T cell repertoires in COVID-19. Study-wide background: Researchers got acute and convalescent COVID-19 samples from the United States, Italy and Spain.

The germline gives CDR1 MNHEY, CDR2 SVGEGT. J gave up 6 bases and V 2 bases, and 18 bases lay outside the gene matches. This CDR3 contains 19 residues. Only in-frame clones appear in the TCRdb table, and some are missing; sequencing was by immunoSEQ multiplex PCR. The table has 150,000 or so clones, 70% to 90% seen once. The rearrangement joins TRBV6-2 or TRBV6-3 to TRBJ2-5; 10 nucleotides line up with TRBD2. Sequenced input: peripheral blood. The receptor comes from a woman aged 60-75 years with COVID-19, enrolled during active disease. The chain's CDR3 is CASSYRMTNSGGLMKTQYF. The CDR3 region has the DNA TGTGCCAGCAGTTACAGAATGACGAATAGCGGGGGGCTGATGAAGACCCAGTACTTC.